The next 13 T cell receptor beta chains were all read from a single sample in a study of OX40 agonist ivuxolimab in advanced cancers. Generated by immunoSEQ multiplex PCR, the TCRdb table keeps only in-frame clones and is missing some. The table has some 78,000 clones, around 91% seen once. The source material was CD4+ or CD8+ T cells sorted from blood, sampled in a trial of the OX40 agonist ivuxolimab. Every receptor here comes from an adult with an advanced solid tumor such as melanoma, head and neck, liver or kidney cancer.

The chain recombines TRBV11-2 with TRBJ1-3; D ambiguous. The CDR3 runs 16 residues. The V and J ends lost 1 base and 0 bases respectively, with 10 bases between them. In germline, CDR1 is SGHAT, CDR2 FQNNGV. For the CDR3, the DNA is TGTGCCAGCAGCTTAGGAGGGTTCTACTCTGGAAACACCATATATTTT. Its protein is CASSLGGFYSGNTIYF. The whole variable domain, filled in from reference TRBV11-2 and TRBJ1-3, reads EAGVAQSPRYKIIEKRQSVAFWCNPISGHATLYWYQQILGQGPKLLIQFQNNGVVDDSQLPKDRFSAERLKGVDSTLKIQPAKLEDSAVYLCASSLGGFYSGNTIYFGEGSWLTVV.

This chain connects TRBV19 to TRBJ1-5; 7 nucleotides line up with TRBD1. Germline V CDR1 and CDR2: LNHDA, SQIVND (reference sequence). The CDR3 runs 14 residues. V was pared by 4 bases and J by 7 bases, with 7 bases of the junction left unmatched. CDR3 sequence: CASSTGTVRQPQHF. In DNA form, the CDR3 reads TGTGCCAGTAGTACCGGGACAGTGAGACAGCCCCAGCATTTT.

The gene calls are TRBV6-5 and TRBJ1-2, with 10 bases that match TRBD1. The germline V gene encodes CDR1 MNHEY and CDR2 SVGAGI. V dropped 4 bases and J dropped 8; count of bases not matched to a gene: 7. The CDR3 sequence is 14 residues long. CDR3 protein: CASSSGTGAGGYTF. The CDR3 DNA sequence: TGTGCCAGCAGTTCCGGGACAGGGGCCGGAGGCTACACCTTC.

A remark on this clone: At one end, the junction sequence differs from germline, possibly due to a read error. The rearrangement joins TRBV7-7 to TRBJ2-3; D may be TRBD2 (6 bases). Looked up from germline, CDR1 is SSHAT and CDR2 is FNYEAQ (reference sequence). The CDR3 is 14 amino acids. CDR3 residues: CASSAGPNTDTQYF. Here the CDR3 DNA reads TGTGCTAGCAGCGCGGGGCCCAACACAGATACGCAGTATTTT.

The chain couples TRBV5-1 to TRBJ2-2; D might be TRBD1 (6 bases). From germline, CDR1 is SGHRS and CDR2 YFSETQ. The germline V and J ends were trimmed by 6 bases and 2 bases, with 8 bases remaining between them. The CDR3 is 13 residues long. The CDR3 region has the DNA TGCGCCAGCAAGACAGGTAACACCGGGGAGCTGTTTTTT. Protein: CASKTGNTGELFF. The full variable domain, its missing parts supplied by reference TRBV5-1 and TRBJ2-2, is KAGVTQTPRYLIKTRGQQVTLSCSPISGHRSVSWYQQTPGQGLQFLFEYFSETQRNKGNFPGRFSGRQFSNSRSEMNVSTLELGDSALYLCASKTGNTGELFFGEGSRLTVL.

The chain has TRBV11-2 and TRBJ2-1; 7 nucleotides match TRBD2. This CDR3 contains 16 residues. CDR1 SGHAT and CDR2 FQNNGV come from the germline V gene. Trimming cost V 5 bases and J 8 bases; bases outside gene matches: 15. The CDR3 loop is CASSPMTSSGPHEQFF. The CDR3 nucleotides read TGTGCCAGCAGCCCGATGACTAGCAGTGGCCCCCATGAGCAGTTCTTC.

The rearrangement joins TRBV5-1 to TRBJ2-5; tentatively, D is TRBD1 (5 bases). Looked up from germline, CDR1 is SGHRS and CDR2 is YFSETQ. With 2 bases removed from V and 1 base from J, the gap between germline ends came to 9 bases. There are 14 residues in the CDR3. CDR3 nucleotide sequence: TGCGCCAGCAGCTTTATGGGGCGCCAAGAGACCCAGTACTTC. It codes for CASSFMGRQETQYF.

The V and J genes are TRBV4-1 and TRBJ2-1, with 12 bases aligning to TRBD2. The CDR3 covers 16 residues. V trimming: 4 bases; J trimming: 8 bases; junction bases outside the gene matches: 9. Germline CDR1 MGHRA, CDR2 YSYEKL. The DNA of the CDR3 is TGCGCCAGCAGCCGGTCGACTAGCGGGAGCGTCCATGAGCAGTTCTTC. Translated, it gives CASSRSTSGSVHEQFF.

CDR3 amino acids: CSARGNNEQFF. The CDR3 DNA is TGCAGTGCTAGAGGAAACAATGAGCAGTTCTTC. The chain joins TRBV20-1 to TRBJ2-1, with D unclear. CDR1 is DFQATT and CDR2 is SNEGSKA in the germline V gene (reference sequence). V was cut by 1 base and J by 5 bases, with 3 bases left in between. CDR3 length: 11 amino acids.

The V call is TRBV7-2, the J call TRBJ2-1, with 7 bases that match TRBD2. Germline values: CDR1 SGHTA, CDR2 FQGNSA. V shed 3 bases, J shed 4 bases, and the junction held 9 bases outside the gene matches. This CDR3 contains 16 residues. CDR3 sequence reads: CASSLATSDLYNEQFF. The CDR3 nucleotides read TGTGCCAGCAGCTTGGCTACTAGCGACTTGTACAATGAGCAGTTCTTC.

J is TRBJ1-1 and V is TRBV28, with no clear D. CDR1 MDHEN and CDR2 SYDVKM come from the germline V gene. CDR3 length equals 13 residues. With 5 bases removed from V and 4 bases from J, the gap between germline ends came to 11 bases. This CDR3 is CASSGLTGTEAFF. Here the CDR3 DNA reads TGTGCCAGCAGTGGCCTGACGGGCACTGAAGCTTTCTTT.

The rearrangement uses TRBV27 and TRBJ1-2; 10 bases align to TRBD1. Germline CDR1 MNHEY, CDR2 SMNVEV (reference sequence). CDR3 length equals 17 residues. With V trimmed by 6 bases and J by 1 base, 11 bases remained unmatched. The CDR3 DNA reads as TGTGCCAGCAGCTTTCGGGGACAGGGGCCTTATAACTATGGCTACACCTTC. It encodes CASSFRGQGPYNYGYTF.

The chain links TRBV5-1 to TRBJ2-7; D may be TRBD1 or TRBD2 (5 bases each). The V end was cut by 5 bases, the J end by 3 bases, with 18 bases between. CDR3 length: 15 residues. The germline V gene has CDR1 SGHRS and CDR2 YFSETQ. This CDR3 reads CASRSAAGAHYEQYF. The CDR3 coding sequence is TGCGCCAGCAGATCCGCCGCCGGGGCCCACTACGAGCAGTACTTC.